These 17 T cell receptor beta chains came from one sample sequenced in a study of cytomegalovirus exposure and HLA in healthy donors. Data came from immunoSEQ multiplex PCR; TCRdb stores just in-frame clones and leaves some out. The sample yields some 72,000 clones, approximately 95% seen once. Sequencing was carried out using PBMCs. These receptor sequences come from a man between 18 and 29 years old in good health and CMV-seropositive.

V is TRBV7-9 and J is TRBJ2-6; D call uncertain. Germline V gene lookup returns CDR1 SEHNR and CDR2 FQNEAQ (reference sequence). This CDR3 contains 16 residues. Trimming cost V 5 bases and J 2 bases, with 13 bases left between them. Here the CDR3 DNA reads TGTGCCAGCAGCAACATTAGACAAGCTGGGGCCAACGTCCTGACTTTC. Its protein product is CASSNIRQAGANVLTF. Full variable domain (missing parts from reference TRBV7-9 and TRBJ2-6): DTGVSQNPRHKITKRGQNVTFRCDPISEHNRLYWYRQTLGQGPEFLTYFQNEAQLEKSRLLSDRFSAERPKGSFSTLEIQRTEQGDSAMYLCASSNIRQAGANVLTFGAGSRLTVL.

This chain links TRBV27 with TRBJ2-2; 7 nucleotides agree with TRBD1. Germline trimming cut 2 bases from V and 4 bases from J; bases unmatched to any gene: 4. Germline V gene lookup returns CDR1 MNHEY and CDR2 SMNVEV (reference sequence). This CDR3 is built from 15 residues. CDR3: CASSLRGGPTGELFF. For the CDR3, the DNA is TGTGCCAGCAGTTTAAGAGGGGGCCCCACCGGGGAGCTGTTTTTT.

The V gene is TRBV5-6, the J gene TRBJ1-5; the D gene is possibly TRBD1 (5 bases). Deletions cut 3 bases from V and 3 bases from J, with 16 bases between. The CDR3 spans 16 residues. The germline V gene has CDR1 SGHDT and CDR2 YYEEEE. CDR3 nucleotide sequence: TGTGCCAGCAGCTCAAGCGACAGTGAACACAATCAGCCCCAGCATTTT. As protein: CASSSSDSEHNQPQHF. The whole variable domain, filled in from reference TRBV5-6 and TRBJ1-5, reads DAGVTQSPTHLIKTRGQQVTLRCSPKSGHDTVSWYQQALGQGPQFIFQYYEEEERQRGNFPDRFSGHQFPNYSSELNVNALLLGDSALYLCASSSSDSEHNQPQHFGDGTRLSIL.

Written as DNA, the CDR3 is TGCGCCAGCAGCCAACGTAGCGTAGAGTCCTACAATGAGCAGTTCTTC. It specifies CASSQRSVESYNEQFF. The chain combines TRBV4-1 with TRBJ2-1; perhaps TRBD2 as D (5 bases). Germline CDR1 and CDR2: MGHRA and YSYEKL. This CDR3 comprises 16 residues. Trimming shortened V by 2 bases and J by 1 base, and 12 bases separated the two germline ends.

This clone came up once. The chain couples TRBV28 to TRBJ1-1; 7 nucleotides align to TRBD1. V gave up 5 bases and J gave up 10 bases; unmatched junction bases: 4. There are 11 residues in the CDR3. CDR1 is MDHEN and CDR2 is SYDVKM in the germline V gene. The CDR3 region is CASSLDRAAFF. Here the CDR3 DNA reads TGTGCCAGCAGTCTCGACAGGGCAGCTTTCTTT.

The chain uses TRBV2 and TRBJ2-7, with 7 bases matching TRBD2. V was clipped by 2 bases and J by 7 bases; unmatched bases: 23. The length of the CDR3 is 19 residues. Germline assignment: CDR1 SNHLY and CDR2 FYNNEI. Written as DNA, the CDR3 is TGTGCCAGCAGTGAACCGGGACTCATAAAGCGGGACCTCCTAGAGGAGCAGTACTTC. It is translated as CASSEPGLIKRDLLEEQYF.

V and J are TRBV30 and TRBJ1-4; a weak D match, TRBD1 (6 bases). There are 12 residues in the CDR3. Germline V gene lookup returns CDR1 GTSNPN and CDR2 SVGIG (reference sequence). Trimming left V 1 base short and J 16 bases short, with 16 bases between. CDR3 amino acids: CAWSANDRLQFF. In DNA form, the CDR3 reads TGTGCCTGGAGTGCAAATGACAGGCTACAGTTTTTT.

The chain links TRBV9 to TRBJ2-1; TRBD2 matches 7 bases. In germline, CDR1 is SGDLS, CDR2 YYNGEE. This CDR3 contains 15 residues. J was trimmed by 0 bases and V by 7 bases; bases with no gene match: 7. The CDR3 coding sequence is TGTGCCAGCTCCGGAGCGGGAAACTCCTACAATGAGCAGTTCTTC. Translated: CASSGAGNSYNEQFF. Supplemented by reference TRBV9 and TRBJ2-1, the full variable domain reads DSGVTQTPKHLITATGQRVTLRCSPRSGDLSVYWYQQSLDQGLQFLIQYYNGEERAKGNILERFSAQQFPDLHSELNLSSLELGDSALYFCASSGAGNSYNEQFFGPGTRLTVL.

The rearrangement uses TRBV18 and TRBJ2-3; TRBD2 agrees at 7 bases. In germline, CDR1 is KGHSH, CDR2 LQKENI. CDR3 length equals 14 residues. J gave up 3 bases and V 4 bases, and 4 bases lay outside the gene matches. CDR3 residues: CASSQAAGTDTQYF. The CDR3 nucleotides are TGTGCCAGCTCACAGGCAGCGGGGACAGATACGCAGTATTTT. The complete variable domain, with remaining parts taken from reference TRBV18 and TRBJ2-3, reads NAGVMQNPRHLVRRRGQEARLRCSPMKGHSHVYWYRQLPEEGLKFMVYLQKENIIDESGMPKERFSAEFPKEGPSILRIQQVVRGDSAAYFCASSQAAGTDTQYFGPGTRLTVL.

This chain uses TRBV2 with TRBJ2-2, with 12 positions matching TRBD2. Trimming at V came to 6 bases and at J to 0 bases, leaving 2 bases not matched to a gene. The CDR3 has 16 amino acids. Germline V gene lookup returns CDR1 SNHLY and CDR2 FYNNEI. CDR3 nucleotides: TGTGCCAGCAGGCGACTAGCGGGGGCGAACACCGGGGAGCTGTTTTTT. Translating it yields CASRRLAGANTGELFF.

This clone has only one observation. The genes are TRBV23-1 and TRBJ2-7, with TRBD1 matching over 7 bases. TRBV23-1 is filed as an ORF, its function uncertain. This CDR3 region has 14 residues. The V segment lost 7 bases and the J segment 1 base; nucleotides outside the gene matches: 7. The CDR3 region is CASTQGGRSYEQYF. The CDR3 nucleotides are TGCGCCAGCACGCAAGGGGGCCGATCCTACGAGCAGTACTTC.

The chain joins TRBV5-5 to TRBJ2-5; TRBD2 agrees at 11 bases. Losses at the gene ends were 0 bases for V and 1 base for J; bases not matched to a gene: 2. The CDR3 loop spans 16 amino acids. Germline-derived CDR1 and CDR2 are SGHKS and YYEKEE (reference sequence). CDR3 amino acids: CASSLVTSGTQETQYF. As DNA, the CDR3 is TGTGCCAGCAGCTTGGTGACTAGCGGGACCCAAGAGACCCAGTACTTC.

The CDR3 nucleotides are TGTGCCAGCAGCTTACGGGACAGGGTCCGGGGCGGGGAATCGAATGAGCAGTTCTTC. Residues: CASSLRDRVRGGESNEQFF. This sequence joins TRBV7-2 and TRBJ2-1; TRBD1 matches at 9 bases. This CDR3 has 19 residues. V was pared by 2 bases and J by 7 bases, with 18 bases of the junction left unmatched. The germline V gene encodes CDR1 SGHTA and CDR2 FQGNSA. The full variable domain, completed using reference TRBV7-2 and TRBJ2-1, is GAGVSQSPSNKVTEKGKDVELRCDPISGHTALYWYRQSLGQGLEFLIYFQGNSAPDKSGLPSDRFSAERTGGSVSTLTIQRTQQEDSAVYLCASSLRDRVRGGESNEQFFGPGTRLTVL.

V gene TRBV5-3 combines with J gene TRBJ1-2, with D possibly being TRBD1 (5 bases). TRBV5-3 is marked as an open reading frame, function uncertain. The V gene lost 8 bases and the J gene lost 4 bases, with 18 bases spanning the gap. The CDR3 length is 14 residues. CDR3: CASRPDITPYGYTF. The CDR3 coding sequence is TGTGCCAGCAGACCGGACATAACTCCCTATGGCTACACCTTC.

V usage is TRBV6-6 and J usage is TRBJ1-1; no firm D call. Trimming left V 2 bases short and J 4 bases short, with 14 bases between. The CDR3 is 15 residues long. From germline, CDR1 is MNHNY and CDR2 SVGAGI (reference sequence). This CDR3 is CASSYVTFSGTEAFF. The CDR3 DNA reads TGTGCCAGCAGTTACGTTACTTTCTCGGGCACTGAAGCTTTCTTT.

The genes are TRBV7-6 and TRBJ1-1; D ambiguous. Trimming removed 2 bases from V and 1 base from J, with 23 bases in between. In germline, CDR1 is SGHVS, CDR2 FNYEAQ. CDR3 length equals 19 residues. The CDR3 is CASSLSAFDTHLENTEAFF. The CDR3 DNA reads TGTGCCAGCAGCTTATCAGCATTCGACACTCATCTGGAGAACACTGAAGCTTTCTTT.

Only one count was recorded for this clone. The V and J genes are TRBV15 and TRBJ2-3, with D tentatively TRBD2 (6 bases). The CDR3 contains 14 residues. V was shortened by 8 bases and J by 2 bases, with 14 bases between the two germline ends. Per the germline V gene, CDR1 is LNHNV and CDR2 is YYDKDF (reference sequence). Written as DNA, the CDR3 is TGTGCCACCGGAGGGCCCTCTGACACAGATACGCAGTATTTT. Translation: CATGGPSDTDTQYF.